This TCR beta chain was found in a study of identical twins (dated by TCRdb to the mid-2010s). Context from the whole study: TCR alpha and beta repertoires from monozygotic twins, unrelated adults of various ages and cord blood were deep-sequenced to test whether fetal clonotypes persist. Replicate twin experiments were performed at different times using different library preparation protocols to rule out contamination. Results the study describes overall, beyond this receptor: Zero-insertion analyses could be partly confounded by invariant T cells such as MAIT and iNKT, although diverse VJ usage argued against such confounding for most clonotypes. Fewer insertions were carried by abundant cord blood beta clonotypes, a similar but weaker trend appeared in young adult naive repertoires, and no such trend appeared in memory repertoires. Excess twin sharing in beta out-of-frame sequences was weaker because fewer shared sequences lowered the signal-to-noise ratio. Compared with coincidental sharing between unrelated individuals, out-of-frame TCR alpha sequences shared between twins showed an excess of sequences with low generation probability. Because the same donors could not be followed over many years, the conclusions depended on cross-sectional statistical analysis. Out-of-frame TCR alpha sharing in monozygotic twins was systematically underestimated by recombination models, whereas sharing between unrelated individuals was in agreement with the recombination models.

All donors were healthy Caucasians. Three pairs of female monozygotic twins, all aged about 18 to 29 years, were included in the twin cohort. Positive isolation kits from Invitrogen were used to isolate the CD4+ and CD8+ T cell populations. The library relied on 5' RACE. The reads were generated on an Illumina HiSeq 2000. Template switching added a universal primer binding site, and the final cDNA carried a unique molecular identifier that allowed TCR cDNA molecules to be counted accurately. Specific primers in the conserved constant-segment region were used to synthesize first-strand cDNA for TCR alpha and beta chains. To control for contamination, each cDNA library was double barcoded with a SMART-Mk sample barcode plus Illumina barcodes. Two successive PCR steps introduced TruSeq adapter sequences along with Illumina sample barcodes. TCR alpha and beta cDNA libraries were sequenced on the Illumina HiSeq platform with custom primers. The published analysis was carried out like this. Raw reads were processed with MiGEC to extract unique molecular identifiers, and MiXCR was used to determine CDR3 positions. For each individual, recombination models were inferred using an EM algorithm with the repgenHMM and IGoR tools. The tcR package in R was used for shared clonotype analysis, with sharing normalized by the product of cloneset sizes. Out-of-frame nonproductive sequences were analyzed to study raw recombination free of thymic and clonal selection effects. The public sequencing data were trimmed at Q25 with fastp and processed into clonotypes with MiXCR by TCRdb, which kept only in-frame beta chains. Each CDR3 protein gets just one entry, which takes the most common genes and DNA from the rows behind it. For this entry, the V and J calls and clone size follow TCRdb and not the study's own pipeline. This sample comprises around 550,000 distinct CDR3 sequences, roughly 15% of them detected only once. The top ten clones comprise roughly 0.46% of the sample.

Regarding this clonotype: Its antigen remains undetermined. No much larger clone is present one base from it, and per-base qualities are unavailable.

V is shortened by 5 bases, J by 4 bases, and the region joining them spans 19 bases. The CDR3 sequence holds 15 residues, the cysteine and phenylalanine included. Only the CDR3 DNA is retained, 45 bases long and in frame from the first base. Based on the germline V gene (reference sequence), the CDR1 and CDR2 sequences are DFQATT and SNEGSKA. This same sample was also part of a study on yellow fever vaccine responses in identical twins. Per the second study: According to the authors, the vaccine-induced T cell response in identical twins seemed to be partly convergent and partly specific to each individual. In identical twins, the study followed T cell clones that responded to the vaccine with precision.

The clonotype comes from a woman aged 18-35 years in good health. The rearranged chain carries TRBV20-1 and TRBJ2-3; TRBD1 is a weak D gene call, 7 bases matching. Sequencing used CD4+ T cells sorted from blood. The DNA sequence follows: TGCAGTGCTGGGGGGACAGCTTGGGTCCCAGATACGCAGTATTTT. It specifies CSAGGTAWVPDTQYF.